The present entry profiles one T cell receptor beta chain with its context. This clonotype appeared many times. Its antigen is unknown. Per-base quality was not reported, and no clone a single base away is much larger than it. Patients chosen for sequencing had shown expansion of CD8+CD57+ cells by flow cytometry. Every patient had a diagnosis of severe acquired aplastic anemia based on International Study of Aplastic Anemia and Agranulocytosis and Camitta criteria. Patients had received no therapy at the time of blood sampling. In this study, sorted CD4+ and CD8+ T cells from the blood of healthy subjects and of severe aplastic anemia patients had their TCR repertoires deep-sequenced. In the USA, patient enrollment took place under clinicaltrials.gov protocols 00001620, 01623167, 00001397, 00071045, 00081523 and 00961064. Ficoll-Paque density gradient centrifugation was used to isolate peripheral blood mononuclear cells. Before DNA extraction, CD4+ and CD8+ T cells were sorted by FACS or by magnetic beads.

The data are from a study of CD8+CD57+ T cells in acquired aplastic anemia (dated by TCRdb to 2016 to 2018). Regarding the research as a whole: A mean of approximately 3 ug of DNA, ranging from roughly 0.2 to 30 ug, was extracted from sorted CD4+ and CD8+ cells. CD8+CD57+ expansion was defined as frequency above the mean frequency observed in healthy subjects.

CDR3 length: 16 amino acids, cysteine to phenylalanine. CDR3 DNA only is kept here, 48 bases in frame from base 1. V and J lose 3 bases and 1 base, and a span of 13 bases separates them. CDR1 and CDR2 (LNHDA, SQIVND) derive from the germline V gene (reference sequence). Study-wide conclusions, independent of this receptor: Patients and healthy controls showed no significant difference in CD8+ Simpson's diversity (P=0.060). Around 27 CD8+ CDR3 sequences were found to be shared between patients and controls, but these sequences appeared to be highly expressed in patients and within the immunodominant clones of the patients.

Genomic DNA was used as template for profiling of TCR beta VDJ combinations and CDR3 sequences. An Illumina HiSeq 2000 was the platform used for TCR repertoire sequencing. Regarding the original processing steps: Repertoire assessment relied on Simpson's diversity index, CDR3 size and DJ length profiles, and TRBV/TRBJ rearrangement plots. The immunodominant clone was defined as the most abundant DNA sequence in deep sequencing data. CDR3 amino acid sequences were checked for sharing between subjects and were compared against published repertoires and the VDJdb database. Using fastp trimming at Q25 and MiXCR clonotype assembly, TCRdb reanalyzed the public sequencing data and kept in-frame beta chains. Every entry covers one CDR3 protein and lists the most common genes and DNA from its rows. TCRdb, not the authors, supplied the V and J calls. The sample table holds roughly 170,000 distinct CDR3 sequences, of which less than 50% were seen once. Clones ranked in the top ten supply under 15% of the sample.

The chain couples TRBV19 to TRBJ1-3, and the D gene may be TRBD1, 5 bases matching. Sequenced sample: sorted CD4+, CD8+, or CD8+CD57+ T cells (not recorded which) from PBMCs. The source is a human donor with aplastic anemia. The encoded CDR3 is CASSIATASSGNTIYF. The nucleotide sequence is TGTGCCAGTAGTATCGCGACAGCTTCTTCTGGAAACACCATATATTTT.